This T cell receptor (beta chain) was profiled in a study of cytomegalovirus exposure and HLA in healthy donors. Study-level background: From donors who were HLA-typed, an early data release held approximately 80 million unique TCRs.

13 Jbeta primers and 60 Vbeta primers were used for the PCR. Profiled with immunoSEQ multiplex PCR; TCRdb holds only in-frame clones, not every one. Counted here are around 40,000 clones, roughly 69% occurring once; the ten biggest clones make up less than 8.5%. This clone was counted only a few times. Its target is not known. Study results and limitations: A later analysis reportedly found that, within productive TCRs, an Asian-associated ancestry cluster had fewer N-insertions than the mean observed across the approximately 660 donors. Being productive about 90% or about 30% of the time was typical of most TCR beta V segments in an earlier analysis.

This receptor was obtained from a man aged 30-40 years in good health and CMV-seronegative. The sample taken for sequencing was PBMCs.

CDR3 nucleotide sequence: TGCGCCAGCAGCTTGGTCCAGGGGGCAGATACGCAGTATTTT. Protein sequence: CASSLVQGADTQYF. The chain recombines TRBV5-1 with TRBJ2-3; 7 nucleotides align to TRBD1. There are 14 residues in the CDR3. The germline gives CDR1 SGHRS, CDR2 YFSETQ. The junction had 2 bases not matched to a gene; V was cut back by 0 bases and J by 4 bases.